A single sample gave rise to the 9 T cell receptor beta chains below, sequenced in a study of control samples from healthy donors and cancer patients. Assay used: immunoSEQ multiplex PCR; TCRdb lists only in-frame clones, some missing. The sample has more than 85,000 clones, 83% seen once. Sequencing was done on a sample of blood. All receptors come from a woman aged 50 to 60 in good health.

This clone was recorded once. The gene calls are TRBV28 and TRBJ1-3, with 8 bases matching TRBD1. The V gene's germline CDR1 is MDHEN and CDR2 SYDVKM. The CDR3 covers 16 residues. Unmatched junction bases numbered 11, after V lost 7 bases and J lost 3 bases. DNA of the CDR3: TGTGCCAGCACCGCCGAGCAGGGGGCTTTTGGAAACACCATATATTTT. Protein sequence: CASTAEQGAFGNTIYF.

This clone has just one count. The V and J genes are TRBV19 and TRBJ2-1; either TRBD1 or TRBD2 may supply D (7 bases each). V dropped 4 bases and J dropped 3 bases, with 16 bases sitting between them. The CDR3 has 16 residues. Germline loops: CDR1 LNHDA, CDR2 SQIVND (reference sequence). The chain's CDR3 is CASSTQGGVLYNEQFF. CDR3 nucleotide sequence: TGTGCCAGTAGTACCCAGGGGGGGGTCCTCTACAATGAGCAGTTCTTC.

The CDR3 sequence is CASSYRNEQFF. In DNA, the CDR3 is TGTGCCAGCAGCTACAGAAATGAGCAGTTCTTC. This chain uses TRBV9 with TRBJ2-1; unclear D gene. The CDR3 has 11 amino acids. V lost 4 bases, J lost 7 bases, and 6 bases lay in between. Germline V gene sequence: CDR1 SGDLS, CDR2 YYNGEE.

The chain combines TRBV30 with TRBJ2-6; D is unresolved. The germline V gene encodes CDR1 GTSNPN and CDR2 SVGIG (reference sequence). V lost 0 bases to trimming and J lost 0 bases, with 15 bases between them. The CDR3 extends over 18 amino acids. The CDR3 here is CAWSVTLGPSSGANVLTF. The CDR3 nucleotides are TGTGCCTGGAGTGTTACTCTCGGGCCGAGCTCTGGGGCCAACGTCCTGACTTTC. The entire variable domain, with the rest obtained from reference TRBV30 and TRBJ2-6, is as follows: SQTIHQWPATLVQPVGSPLSLECTVEGTSNPNLYWYRQAAGRGLQLLFYSVGIGQISSEVPQNLSASRPQDRQFILSSKKLLLSDSGFYLCAWSVTLGPSSGANVLTFGAGSRLTVL.

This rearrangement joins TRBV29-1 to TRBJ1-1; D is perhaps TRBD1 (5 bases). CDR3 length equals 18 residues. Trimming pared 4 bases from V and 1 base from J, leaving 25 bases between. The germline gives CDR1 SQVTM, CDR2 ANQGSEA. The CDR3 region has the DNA TGCAGCGTTGCGCGGGGGGGTGGGGCCCGGCAGAGGAACACTGAAGCTTTCTTT. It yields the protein CSVARGGGARQRNTEAFF.

The chain's CDR3 is CASRVAAGMGGANVLTF. The CDR3 bases are TGTGCCAGCCGTGTCGCGGCAGGGATGGGCGGGGCCAACGTCCTGACTTTC. The chain carries TRBV6-1 and TRBJ2-6, with D perhaps TRBD1 (5 bases). The CDR3 covers 17 residues. Germline lookup yields CDR1 MNHNS and CDR2 SASEGT. Trimming left V 8 bases short and J 4 bases short, with 21 bases between.

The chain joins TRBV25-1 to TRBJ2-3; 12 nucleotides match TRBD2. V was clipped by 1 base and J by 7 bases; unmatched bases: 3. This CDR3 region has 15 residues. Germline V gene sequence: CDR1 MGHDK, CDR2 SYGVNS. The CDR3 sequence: CASSESSGGVNTQYF. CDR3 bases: TGTGCCAGCAGTGAATCTAGCGGGGGGGTGAATACGCAGTATTTT. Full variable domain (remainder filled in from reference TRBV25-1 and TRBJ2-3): EADIYQTPRYLVIGTGKKITLECSQTMGHDKMYWYQQDPGMELHLIHYSYGVNSTEKGDLSSESTVSRIRTEHFPLTLESARPSHTSQYLCASSESSGGVNTQYFGPGTRLTVL.

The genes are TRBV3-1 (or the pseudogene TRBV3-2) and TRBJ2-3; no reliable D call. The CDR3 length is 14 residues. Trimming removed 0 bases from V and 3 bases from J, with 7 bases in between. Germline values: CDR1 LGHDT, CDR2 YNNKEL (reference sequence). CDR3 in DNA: TGTGCCAGCAGCCAAGATCTGAGGACAGATACGCAGTATTTT. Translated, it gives CASSQDLRTDTQYF.

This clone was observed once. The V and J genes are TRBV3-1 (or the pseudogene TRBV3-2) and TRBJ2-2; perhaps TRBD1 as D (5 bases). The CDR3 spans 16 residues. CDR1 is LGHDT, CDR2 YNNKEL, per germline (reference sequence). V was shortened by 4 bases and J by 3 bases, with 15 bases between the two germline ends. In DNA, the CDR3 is TGTGCCAGCAGCCCACAGGTTCAGACTCACACCGGGGAGCTGTTTTTT. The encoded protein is CASSPQVQTHTGELFF.